This T cell receptor (beta chain) was identified in a study of beta chain features in type 1 diabetes. The V gene lost 1 base and the J gene lost 2 bases, with 18 bases spanning the gap. The CDR3 is 18 amino acids. Broader study findings: People with Type 1 diabetes carried modestly yet significantly shorter TCRB CDR3s in all four CD4+ subsets.

This clone appeared once. Its target is unknown. TCRB transcripts that were expressed got sequenced, as all of the isolated RNA had been reverse transcribed. Assay used: immunoSEQ multiplex PCR; TCRdb lists only in-frame clones, some missing. The table has 15,000 or so clones, just over 70% seen once. This sequence originates from a man aged 25-40 years with type 1 diabetes. The sample was stem cell memory CD4+ T cells from blood. The genes are TRBV23-1 and TRBJ2-4; D is perhaps TRBD2 (7 bases). TRBV23-1 is known as an ORF, though its function is uncertain. The CDR3, as DNA: TGCGCCAGCAGTCAATGGGAGGGGGGCGGATTTCCCAAAAACATTCAGTACTTC. Protein product: CASSQWEGGGFPKNIQYF.